A selection of T cell receptor beta chains follows, all from one sample in a study of blood T cell repertoires in COVID-19. This table comes from immunoSEQ multiplex PCR, and its TCRdb copy is limited to in-frame clones, with some not included. The sample contains roughly 100,000 clones, approximately 80% of which appear only once. The sequencing input was peripheral blood. These receptors were collected from a man aged 55 to 69 with acute or convalescent COVID-19. Both conserved end residues are part of each CDR3. A D gene is named only where the DNA matches it firmly. Clone size is shown for a subset of rows, as once, few, many or a class of expanded clone.

>TRBJ2-1|TRBD2|NA|TRBV28
CASSFSGTNEQFF
TGTGCCAGCAGTTTCAGCGGGACCAATGAGCAGTTCTTC
>TRBJ1-6|TRBD1|few|TRBV2
CASSVDRDHSPLHF
TGTGCCAGCAGTGTTGACAGGGATCATTCACCCCTCCACTTT
>TRBJ1-2|TRBD1|NA|TRBV27
CASSLGQTLGYTF
TGTGCCAGCAGTTTGGGACAGACCCTTGGCTACACCTTC
>TRBJ1-4|NA|NA|TRBV2
CASSVQGSNEKLFF
TGTGCCAGCAGTGTACAGGGTTCTAATGAAAAACTGTTTTTT
>TRBJ1-1|NA|NA|TRBV7-8
CASSLGLRGGDTEAFF
TGTGCCAGCAGCTTAGGGCTGAGAGGGGGGGACACTGAAGCTTTCTTT
>TRBJ2-7|TRBD1|NA|TRBV28
CASEGQGLYEQYF
TGTGCCAGCGAGGGACAGGGCTTATACGAGCAGTACTTC
>TRBJ1-1|TRBD1|NA|TRBV2
CASSAQGGNTEAFF
TGTGCCAGCAGTGCACAGGGGGGGAACACTGAAGCTTTCTTT
>TRBJ2-2|TRBD2|NA|TRBV7-7
CASSWTSAGELFF
TGTGCTAGCAGCTGGACTAGCGCCGGGGAGCTGTTTTTT
>TRBJ2-1|NA|NA|TRBV7-9
CASSALDAETYNEQFF
TGTGCCAGCAGCGCCCTTGATGCTGAGACTTACAATGAGCAGTTCTTC
>TRBJ2-2|TRBD1|NA|TRBV5-5
CASSRDRGSTGELFF
TGTGCCAGCAGCCGGGACAGGGGGTCCACCGGGGAGCTGTTTTTT
>TRBJ1-4|NA|NA|TRBV9
CASSVGGSEKLFF
TGTGCCAGCAGCGTGGGGGGGAGCGAAAAACTGTTTTTT
>TRBJ2-1|TRBD2|NA|TRBV6-1
CASSVVWGLAGVGEQFF
TGTGCCAGCAGTGTCGTCTGGGGACTAGCGGGAGTCGGGGAGCAGTTCTTC
>TRBJ2-7|TRBD2|NA|TRBV3-1/TRBV3-2
CASSSLAGSYEQYF
TGTGCCAGCAGTTCACTAGCGGGTAGCTACGAGCAGTACTTC
>TRBJ1-3|NA|NA|TRBV12-3/TRBV12-4
CASELSSGNTIYF
TGTGCCAGCGAACTTAGCTCTGGAAACACCATATATTTT
>TRBJ1-2|NA|NA|TRBV3-1/TRBV3-2
CASSQEAGNFYGYTF
TGTGCCAGCAGCCAAGAAGCAGGGAACTTTTATGGCTACACCTTC
>TRBJ1-3|TRBD1|NA|TRBV28
CASRPTGDRGLDTIYF
TGTGCCAGCAGACCGACCGGGGACAGGGGGCTAGACACCATATATTTT
>TRBJ1-5|TRBD1|NA|TRBV6-5
CASNSGTGGQPQHF
TGTGCCAGCAACTCCGGGACAGGGGGCCAGCCCCAGCATTTT
>TRBJ2-5|NA|NA|TRBV5-1
CASSPTSPRRETQYF
TGCGCCAGCAGCCCCACCTCGCCCAGGAGGGAGACCCAGTACTTC
>TRBJ1-5|TRBD1|NA|TRBV28
CASSQTGHQPQHF
TGTGCCAGCAGCCAGACAGGGCACCAGCCCCAGCATTTT
>TRBJ2-7|NA|NA|TRBV13
CASSLGSGAYEQYF
TGTGCCAGCAGCTTAGGATCGGGGGCCTACGAGCAGTACTTC
>TRBJ1-1|NA|NA|TRBV9
CASRTGQNTEAFF
TGTGCCAGCAGAACAGGGCAGAACACTGAAGCTTTCTTT
>TRBJ2-1|TRBD2|once|TRBV6-6
CASSTLGLAGGGEQFF
TGTGCCAGCAGTACCTTAGGGCTAGCGGGAGGAGGGGAGCAGTTCTTC
>TRBJ1-2|NA|NA|TRBV2
CASSPVGGLWNYGYTF
TGTGCCAGCAGCCCTGTCGGGGGGCTGTGGAACTATGGCTACACCTTC